The 14 T cell receptor beta chains listed next were all sequenced from one sample in a study of T cell responses to AZD1222 COVID-19 vaccine. Using immunoSEQ multiplex PCR, the repertoire was profiled, and TCRdb retains in-frame clones only, with some absent. Of approximately 150,000 clones listed, nearly 95% are singletons. The sequencing here drew on peripheral blood, taken on day 0 of AZD1222 vaccination. The receptor source for this set is an adult in good health.

J is TRBJ2-7 and V is TRBV4-3; TRBD1 aligns across 8 bases. The germline gives CDR1 LGHNA, CDR2 YSLEER. This CDR3 spans 18 amino acids. V lost 0 bases and J lost 2; bases outside the gene matches: 12. CDR3 nucleotides: TGCGCCAGCAGCCAAGACAGGGGGCGAGGAGAGCTGCCCTACGAGCAGTACTTC. Amino acids: CASSQDRGRGELPYEQYF.

V and J are TRBV5-1 and TRBJ1-1; D is uncertain. V was trimmed by 7 bases and J by 0 bases, leaving 10 bases between them. Germline assignment: CDR1 SGHRS and CDR2 YFSETQ. The CDR3 has 13 residues. CDR3 loop: CASRRDLNTEAFF. The CDR3 DNA reads TGCGCCAGCCGACGCGACTTGAACACTGAAGCTTTCTTT.

The chain combines TRBV7-9 with TRBJ2-3; 11 bases fit TRBD2. CDR3 length: 16 residues. V trimming: 3 bases; J trimming: 6 bases; junction bases outside the gene matches: 8. Germline CDR1 is SEHNR and CDR2 is FQNEAQ (reference sequence). CDR3 residues: CASSLIAGGVTDTQYF. In DNA form, the CDR3 reads TGTGCCAGCAGCTTGATAGCGGGAGGGGTGACGGATACGCAGTATTTT.

The chain uses TRBV19 and TRBJ1-6, with 10 bases aligning to TRBD1. The CDR3 consists of 16 residues. CDR1 LNHDA and CDR2 SQIVND come from the germline V gene (reference sequence). After removal of 7 bases from V and 10 bases from J, the junction contained 13 bases not matched to a gene. As DNA, the CDR3 is TGTGCCAGTACCTCAACGCTGGGGGGACAGGGGTCACCCCTCCACTTT. Amino acid sequence: CASTSTLGGQGSPLHF.

The chain employs TRBV28 and TRBJ1-5, with D perhaps matching TRBD1 (5 bases). Trimming stripped 7 bases from V and 2 bases from J, with 15 bases between. CDR1 and CDR2 (germline): MDHEN, SYDVKM. The CDR3 is 15 amino acids. CDR3 amino acids: CASNLGGARNQPQHF. CDR3 DNA: TGTGCCAGCAATTTGGGGGGAGCTCGCAATCAGCCCCAGCATTTT.

V gene TRBV4-1 combines with J gene TRBJ2-5; the D gene could be TRBD1 or TRBD2 (5 bases each). V lost 3 bases and J lost 1, with 12 bases in between. The CDR3 length is 15 residues. Per germline, CDR1 MGHRA and CDR2 YSYEKL. The CDR3 DNA reads as TGCGCCAGCAGCCAGATTCCGGGGACCCAAGAGACCCAGTACTTC. Its protein is CASSQIPGTQETQYF.

The sample holds one count of this clone. The chain employs TRBV5-3 and TRBJ1-2, with D possibly being TRBD1 (6 bases). TRBV5-3 is designated an ORF whose function remains uncertain. The CDR3 has 14 residues. With 2 bases removed from V and 4 bases from J, the gap between germline ends came to 12 bases. Here the CDR3 DNA reads TGTGCCAGAAGCTTTTCAGGGGTTAGCTATGGCTACACCTTC. Its protein product is CARSFSGVSYGYTF.

This sequence joins TRBV5-4 and TRBJ1-6; D possibly corresponds to TRBD1 (5 bases). CDR1 SGHNT and CDR2 YYREEE come from the germline V gene (reference sequence). The CDR3 length is 17 residues. V was shortened by 0 bases and J by 6 bases, with 16 bases between the two germline ends. The CDR3 region has the DNA TGTGCCAGCAGCTTGGTGGCGGGTCAGGGAGGTAATTCACCCCTCCACTTT. This codes for CASSLVAGQGGNSPLHF.

V gene TRBV19 combines with J gene TRBJ1-2, with unresolved D. The V end lost 6 bases, the J end lost 0 bases, and 14 bases lay between the germline ends. This CDR3 spans 15 amino acids. CDR1 is LNHDA and CDR2 is SQIVND in the germline V gene (reference sequence). CDR3 bases: TGTGCCAGTAGGTTATCGTTCGGGTCTAACTATGGCTACACCTTC. Protein product: CASRLSFGSNYGYTF.

The V and J genes are TRBV19 and TRBJ2-3; 7 bases fit TRBD2. Germline trimming cut 9 bases from V and 0 bases from J; bases unmatched to any gene: 6. This CDR3 comprises 14 residues. Germline CDR1 and CDR2: LNHDA and SQIVND (reference sequence). The CDR3 spells CASQTSHSTDTQYF. For the CDR3, the DNA is TGTGCCAGCCAGACTAGCCATAGCACAGATACGCAGTATTTT. Based on the CDR3 plus reference TRBV19 and TRBJ2-3, the full variable domain is DGGITQSPKYLFRKEGQNVTLSCEQNLNHDAMYWYRQDPGQGLRLIYYSQIVNDFQKGDIAEGYSVSREKKESFPLTVTSAQKNPTAFYLCASQTSHSTDTQYFGPGTRLTVL.

This chain links TRBV5-4 with TRBJ1-4, with unresolved D. V lost 4 bases and J lost 5, with 3 bases in between. Germline CDR1 is SGHNT and CDR2 is YYREEE (reference sequence). CDR3 length: 11 residues. CDR3 in amino acids: CASSQNEKLFF. The CDR3 DNA is TGTGCCAGCAGCCAAAATGAAAAACTGTTTTTT.

The chain carries TRBV6-1 and TRBJ1-1, with D possibly matching TRBD1 (5 bases). V was shortened by 4 bases and J by 5 bases, with 20 bases between the two germline ends. CDR3 length: 16 amino acids. CDR1 is MNHNS and CDR2 is SASEGT in the germline V gene. The CDR3 loop is CASSGKGTPLGTEAFF. CDR3 sequence (DNA): TGTGCCAGCAGTGGGAAAGGGACCCCTTTGGGAACTGAAGCTTTCTTT.

The rearrangement uses TRBV7-2 and TRBJ2-7; maybe TRBD1 (6 bases). Germline V gene data show CDR1 as SGHTA and CDR2 as FQGNSA. V shed 5 bases and J shed 2 bases, with 13 bases lying between them. The CDR3 is 14 amino acids. CDR3 region: CASSLRQVTYEQYF. As DNA, the CDR3 is TGTGCCAGCAGCCTACGACAGGTTACCTACGAGCAGTACTTC.

This chain's CDR3 is CASSLAPGQGQETQYF. The CDR3 DNA is TGTGCCAGCAGCTTAGCACCGGGACAAGGGCAAGAGACCCAGTACTTC. The rearrangement joins TRBV7-2 to TRBJ2-5; D may be TRBD1 (6 bases). Germline V gene data show CDR1 as SGHTA and CDR2 as FQGNSA. This CDR3 region has 16 residues. V was cut by 0 bases and J by 2 bases, with 13 bases left in between.